This T cell receptor beta chain comes out of a study of Ad26.COV2.S vaccination and SARS-CoV-2 variants. Turning to this clone: Its cognate antigen is unknown.

Repertoires were generated with immunoSEQ multiplex PCR, while TCRdb's copy carries only in-frame clones and drops some. The repertoire holds 300,000 to 400,000 clones, with roughly 84% as singletons. Deletions cut 6 bases from V and 6 bases from J, with 23 bases between. The germline gives CDR1 LGHDT, CDR2 YNNKEL (reference sequence). The CDR3 runs to 16 residues. General study results and limits: Spike-specific TCR breadth was greater after Ad26.COV2.S than placebo.

Treatment here: about 20 received Ad26.COV2.S at low or high dose, single or two shots; roughly 5 received placebo; per-sample allocation not given. The investigators took samples on day 63 after the first vaccine or placebo injection. An adult aged 18-55 years in Boston served as the donor. This vaccine is an Ad26 vector that expresses the Wuhan-strain SARS-CoV-2 spike. Sample: peripheral blood, taken in a trial of Ad26.COV2.S vaccine versus placebo. The TCR originated in a person between 18 and 60 years old who received the Ad26.COV2.S COVID-19 vaccine or a placebo. The V call is TRBV3-1 (or the pseudogene TRBV3-2), the J call TRBJ1-1, with D possibly being TRBD1 (5 bases). The CDR3: CASRRTTTQGGSEAFF. The CDR3 DNA reads as TGTGCCAGCAGACGAACCACAACTCAGGGTGGGTCTGAAGCTTTCTTT.